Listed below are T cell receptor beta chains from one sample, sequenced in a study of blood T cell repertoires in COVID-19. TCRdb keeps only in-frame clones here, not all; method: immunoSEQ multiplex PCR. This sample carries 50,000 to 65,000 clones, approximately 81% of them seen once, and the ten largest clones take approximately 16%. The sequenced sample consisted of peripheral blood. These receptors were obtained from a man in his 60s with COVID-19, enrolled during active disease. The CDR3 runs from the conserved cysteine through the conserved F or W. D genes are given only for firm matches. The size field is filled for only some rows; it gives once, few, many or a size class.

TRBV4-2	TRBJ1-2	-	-	CASSQDGGANLANYGYTF	TGTGCCAGCAGCCAAGATGGGGGGGCGAATTTAGCTAACTATGGCTACACCTTC
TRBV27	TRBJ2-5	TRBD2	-	CASSLGAGREGETQYF	TGTGCCAGCAGTTTAGGGGCTGGGCGGGAGGGGGAGACCCAGTACTTC
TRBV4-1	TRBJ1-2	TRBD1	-	CASSQTTGGEVAGNYGYTF	TGCGCCAGCAGCCAAACGACAGGGGGCGAGGTTGCCGGTAACTATGGCTACACCTTC
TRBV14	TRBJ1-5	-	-	CASSQVDSSQPQHF	TGTGCCAGCAGCCAAGTAGACAGCTCCCAGCCCCAGCATTTT
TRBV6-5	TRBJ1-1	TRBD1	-	CASRRDRAGTEAFF	TGTGCCAGCAGGAGGGACAGGGCGGGCACTGAAGCTTTCTTT
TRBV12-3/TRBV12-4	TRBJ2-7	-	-	CASSKNRDYEQYF	TGTGCCAGCAGTAAGAACAGGGACTACGAGCAGTACTTC
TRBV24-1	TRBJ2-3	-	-	CATSDAGQFTDTQYF	TGTGCCACCAGTGATGCCGGACAGTTCACAGATACGCAGTATTTT
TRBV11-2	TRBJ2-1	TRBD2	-	CASSLGELAVYEQFF	TGTGCCAGCAGCTTAGGCGAACTAGCGGTCTATGAGCAGTTCTTC
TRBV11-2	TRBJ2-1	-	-	CASSFLAGYNEQFF	TGTGCCAGCAGCTTTCTGGCGGGTTACAATGAGCAGTTCTTC
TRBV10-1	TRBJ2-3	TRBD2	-	CASSPLAGDSADTQYF	TGCGCCAGCAGCCCACTAGCGGGAGATTCGGCAGATACGCAGTATTTT
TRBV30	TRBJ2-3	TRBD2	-	CAWSRRGAGDTQYF	TGTGCCTGGAGTAGGCGGGGGGCGGGAGATACGCAGTATTTT
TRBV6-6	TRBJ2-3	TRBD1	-	CASSSYRGSTDTQYF	TGTGCCAGCAGTTCTTACAGGGGGAGCACAGATACGCAGTATTTT
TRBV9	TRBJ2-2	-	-	CASEPRVAGRGTGELFF	TGTGCCAGCGAGCCACGTGTTGCGGGCAGAGGCACCGGGGAGCTGTTTTTT
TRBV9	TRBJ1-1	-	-	CASSVQGTNTEAFF	TGTGCCAGCAGCGTTCAGGGGACGAACACTGAAGCTTTCTTT
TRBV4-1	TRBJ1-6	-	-	CASKGQGSYNSPLHF	TGCGCCAGCAAGGGGCAGGGCTCCTATAATTCACCCCTCCACTTT
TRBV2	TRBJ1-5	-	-	CASRFDSFQPQHF	TGTGCCAGCAGATTTGACAGTTTTCAGCCCCAGCATTTT
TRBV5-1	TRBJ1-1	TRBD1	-	CASSNAGTALNTEAFF	TGCGCCAGCAGCAATGCCGGGACAGCCTTGAACACTGAAGCTTTCTTT
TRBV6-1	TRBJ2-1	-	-	CASSEGERNEQFF	TGTGCCAGCAGTGAGGGTGAGCGGAATGAGCAGTTCTTC
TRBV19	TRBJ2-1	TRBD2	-	CASSGPKAGSVWNEQFF	TGTGCCAGTTCGGGGCCAAAAGCGGGGTCGGTTTGGAATGAGCAGTTCTTC
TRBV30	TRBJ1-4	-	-	CAWSANSGEKLFF	TGTGCCTGGAGTGCCAATTCGGGTGAAAAACTGTTTTTT
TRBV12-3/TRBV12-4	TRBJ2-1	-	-	CASSQGSYNEQFF	TGTGCCAGCAGTCAGGGGTCCTACAATGAGCAGTTCTTC
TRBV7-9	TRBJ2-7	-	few	CASSLQGYEQYF	TGTGCCAGCAGTTTACAGGGATACGAGCAGTACTTC
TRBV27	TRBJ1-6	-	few	CASSFSAGNNSPLHF	TGTGCCAGCAGTTTTTCGGCCGGGAATAATTCACCCCTCCACTTT
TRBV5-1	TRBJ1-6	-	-	CASSLAVNSPLHF	TGCGCCAGCAGTTTGGCAGTTAATTCACCCCTCCACTTT
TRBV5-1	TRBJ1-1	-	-	CASSFDSRNAEAFF	TGCGCCAGCAGCTTTGACAGTCGGAACGCTGAAGCTTTCTTT
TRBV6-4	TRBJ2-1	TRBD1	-	CASSEPEDSTGVVDNEQFF	TGTGCCAGCAGTGAGCCCGAGGACTCAACAGGGGTGGTGGACAATGAGCAGTTCTTC
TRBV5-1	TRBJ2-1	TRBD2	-	CASSLAGENNEQFF	TGCGCCAGCAGCCTAGCGGGGGAAAACAATGAGCAGTTCTTC
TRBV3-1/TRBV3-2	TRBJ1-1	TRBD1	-	CASSQLTGETEAFF	TGTGCCAGCAGCCAACTCACAGGGGAAACTGAAGCTTTCTTT
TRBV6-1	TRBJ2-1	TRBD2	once	CASSEPASGGNEQFF	TGTGCCAGCAGTGAACCAGCTAGCGGGGGCAATGAGCAGTTCTTC